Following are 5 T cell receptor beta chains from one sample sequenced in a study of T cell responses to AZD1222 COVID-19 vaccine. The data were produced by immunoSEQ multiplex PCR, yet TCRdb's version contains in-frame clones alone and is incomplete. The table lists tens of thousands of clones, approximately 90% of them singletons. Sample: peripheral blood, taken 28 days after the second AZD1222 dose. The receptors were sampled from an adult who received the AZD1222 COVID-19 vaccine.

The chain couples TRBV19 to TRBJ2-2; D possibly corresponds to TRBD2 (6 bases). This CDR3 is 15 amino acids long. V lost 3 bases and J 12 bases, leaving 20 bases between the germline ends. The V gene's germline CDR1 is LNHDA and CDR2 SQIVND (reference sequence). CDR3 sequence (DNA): TGTGCCAGTAGTATTCGCGGAGGGCTTGTCCCCCAGCTGTTTTTT. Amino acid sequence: CASSIRGGLVPQLFF.

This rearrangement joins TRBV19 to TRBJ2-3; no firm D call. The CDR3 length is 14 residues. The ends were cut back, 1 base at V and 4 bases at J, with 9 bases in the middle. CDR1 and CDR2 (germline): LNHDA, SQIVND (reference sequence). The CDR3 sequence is CASSIGAAADTQYF. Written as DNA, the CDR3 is TGTGCCAGTAGTATAGGGGCCGCGGCAGATACGCAGTATTTT.

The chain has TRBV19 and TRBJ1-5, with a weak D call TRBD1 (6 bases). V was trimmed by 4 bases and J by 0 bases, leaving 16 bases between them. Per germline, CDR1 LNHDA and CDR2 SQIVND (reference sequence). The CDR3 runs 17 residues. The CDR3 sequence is CASSTTGSGYSNQPQHF. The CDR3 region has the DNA TGTGCCAGTAGTACGACAGGTTCGGGTTATAGCAATCAGCCCCAGCATTTT. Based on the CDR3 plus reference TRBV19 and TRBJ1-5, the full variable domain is DGGITQSPKYLFRKEGQNVTLSCEQNLNHDAMYWYRQDPGQGLRLIYYSQIVNDFQKGDIAEGYSVSREKKESFPLTVTSAQKNPTAFYLCASSTTGSGYSNQPQHFGDGTRLSIL.

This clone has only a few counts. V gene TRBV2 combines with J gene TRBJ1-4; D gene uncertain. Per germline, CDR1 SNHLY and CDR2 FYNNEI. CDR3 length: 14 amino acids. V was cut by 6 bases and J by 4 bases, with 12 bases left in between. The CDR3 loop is CASSSGSYNEKLFF. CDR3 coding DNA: TGTGCCAGCAGCTCCGGGAGCTATAATGAAAAACTGTTTTTT.

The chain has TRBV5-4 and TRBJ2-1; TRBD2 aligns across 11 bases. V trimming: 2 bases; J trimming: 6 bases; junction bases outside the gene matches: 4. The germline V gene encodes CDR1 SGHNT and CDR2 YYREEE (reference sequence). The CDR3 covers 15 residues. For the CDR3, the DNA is TGTGCCAGCAGCTTAACTAGCGGGAGATCCAATGAGCAGTTCTTC. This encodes CASSLTSGRSNEQFF. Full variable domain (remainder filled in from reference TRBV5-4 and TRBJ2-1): ETGVTQSPTHLIKTRGQQVTLRCSSQSGHNTVSWYQQALGQGPQFIFQYYREEENGRGNFPPRFSGLQFPNYSSELNVNALELDDSALYLCASSLTSGRSNEQFFGPGTRLTVL.